This T cell receptor (beta chain) was profiled in a study of blood T cells in healthy people across ages. Using a J-beta primer mix together with a sample-barcoded 5' primer, a second PCR was run for roughly 6 to 12 cycles. TCRdb processed the 5' RACE reads anew with MiXCR; each CDR3 protein has one entry. This table holds about 940,000 distinct CDR3 sequences, around 48% found once. In this sample, this clonotype turned up a few times. A junction end diverges from the germline sequence, so it may reflect a read error. CDR3 size: 14 residues. Looked up from germline, CDR1 is SGHDN and CDR2 is FVKESK. Sequencing input: blood. The sequence came from a man aged 30-40 years in good health. This chain links TRBV14 with TRBJ1-4; D uncertain. CDR3: CASSQEAANEKLFF. DNA of the CDR3: TGTGCCAGCAGCCAAGAGGCGGCTAATGAAAAACTTTTTTTT.